Below are 19 T cell receptor beta chains sequenced from a single sample in a study of shared clonotypes between healthy human individuals. Using immunoSEQ multiplex PCR, the repertoire was profiled, and TCRdb retains in-frame clones only, with some absent. Found here are about 490,000 clones, 65% to 80% of them singletons; the top ten hold approximately 12%. Sequencing used PBMCs. The receptors derive from a woman between 35 and 50 years old in good health. Some clones in this sample may be carry-over from other donors' samples.

The chain is built from TRBV7-6 and TRBJ2-3; 11 bases align to TRBD2. V trimming: 5 bases; J trimming: 2 bases; junction bases outside the gene matches: 6. The CDR3 contains 16 residues. Germline values: CDR1 SGHVS, CDR2 FNYEAQ. The CDR3 region has the DNA TGTGCCAGCAGCCCGAAGACTAGCGGGGACACAGATACGCAGTATTTT. It codes for CASSPKTSGDTDTQYF.

The J gene is TRBJ1-4, the V gene TRBV2; tentative D call: TRBD1 (6 bases). Germline values: CDR1 SNHLY, CDR2 FYNNEI. The CDR3 has 14 residues. Trimming removed 4 bases at V and 7 bases at J, with 13 bases between. In DNA, the CDR3 is TGTGCCAGCAGTGGTGTCAGGGGAGGTGAAAAACTGTTTTTT. As protein: CASSGVRGGEKLFF.

The rearrangement uses TRBV5-1 and TRBJ1-1; 11 bases agree with TRBD1. The germline gives CDR1 SGHRS, CDR2 YFSETQ. This CDR3 has 15 amino acids. V shed 2 bases and J 5 bases; nucleotides not matched to a gene: 5. The CDR3 loop is CASSFDGQGATEAFF. The CDR3 bases are TGCGCCAGCAGCTTTGACGGACAGGGGGCAACTGAAGCTTTCTTT.

This chain connects TRBV7-8 to TRBJ2-7, with D tentatively TRBD1 (6 bases). The CDR3 sequence is 13 residues long. Germline V gives CDR1 SGHVS, CDR2 FQNEAQ. V was clipped by 4 bases and J by 3 bases, with 10 bases between them. CDR3 protein: CASSSGADYEQYF. In DNA, the CDR3 is TGTGCCAGCAGCTCAGGGGCCGACTACGAGCAGTACTTC.

The J gene is TRBJ2-1, the V gene TRBV28; D possibly corresponds to TRBD1 (5 bases). Germline CDR1 MDHEN, CDR2 SYDVKM. V lost 7 bases and J 8 bases, leaving 15 bases between the germline ends. The CDR3 length is 13 residues. This CDR3 is CASTLRRVDEQFF. In nucleotides, the CDR3 is TGTGCCAGCACCCTTCGCAGGGTCGATGAGCAGTTCTTC.

The chain couples TRBV29-1 to TRBJ2-7; D might be TRBD1 (5 bases). This CDR3 has 15 residues. In germline, CDR1 is SQVTM, CDR2 ANQGSEA. V was cut by 6 bases and J by 6 bases, with 24 bases left in between. CDR3 DNA sequence: TGCAGCGTCGAGGACCTAACAGGCGGTACCGGCGAGCAGTACTTC. Its protein product is CSVEDLTGGTGEQYF.

V usage is TRBV27 and J usage is TRBJ2-6; D perhaps matches TRBD1 (5 bases). The ends were cut back, 5 bases at V and 0 bases at J, with 14 bases in the middle. The CDR3 consists of 17 residues. CDR1 MNHEY and CDR2 SMNVEV come from the germline V gene (reference sequence). CDR3 protein: CASSPGHLSSGANVLTF. Here the CDR3 DNA reads TGTGCCAGCAGTCCTGGACACCTGAGCTCTGGGGCCAACGTCCTGACTTTC.

The gene calls are TRBV5-4 and TRBJ2-3; D is perhaps TRBD1 (5 bases). The CDR3 consists of 15 residues. Per the germline V gene, CDR1 is SGHNT and CDR2 is YYREEE (reference sequence). Trimming shortened V by 0 bases and J by 0 bases, and 8 bases separated the two germline ends. As DNA, the CDR3 is TGTGCCAGCAGCTTGGGGACAACTAGCACAGATACGCAGTATTTT. Translation gives CASSLGTTSTDTQYF.

As concerns this clone: A far larger clone is a single base away, which makes a read error likely. The chain carries TRBV28 and TRBJ1-1, with 7 bases that match TRBD1. The germline CDR1 and CDR2 sequences are MDHEN and SYDVKM. V dropped 2 bases and J dropped 5; count of bases not matched to a gene: 11. The CDR3 has 16 residues. The CDR3 DNA reads as TGTGCCAGCAGTTTAACGATCGGGCAGGGGGGGACTGAAGCTTTCTTT. It is translated as CASSLTIGQGGTEAFF.

The rearrangement links TRBV7-7 to TRBJ2-2, with TRBD2 identical over 10 bases. Unmatched junction bases numbered 7, after V lost 5 bases and J lost 4 bases. This CDR3 is built from 16 residues. Germline CDR1 and CDR2: SSHAT and FNYEAQ (reference sequence). CDR3 protein: CASSPRTSGSTGELFF. CDR3 nucleotides: TGTGCCAGCAGCCCTCGGACTAGCGGAAGCACCGGGGAGCTGTTTTTT. Complete variable domain (other parts from reference TRBV7-7 and TRBJ2-2): GAGVSQSPRYKVTKRGQDVTLRCDPISSHATLYWYQQALGQGPEFLTYFNYEAQPDKSGLPSDRFSAERPEGSISTLTIQRTEQRDSAMYRCASSPRTSGSTGELFFGEGSRLTVL.

V gene TRBV19 combines with J gene TRBJ2-7, with a possible D match to TRBD2 (5 bases). The CDR3 totals 15 residues. Germline CDR1 LNHDA, CDR2 SQIVND (reference sequence). V was shortened by 5 bases and J by 2 bases, with 16 bases between the two germline ends. The CDR3 sequence is CASSYQTRGTYEQYF. CDR3 bases: TGTGCCAGTAGTTACCAGACAAGAGGGACCTACGAGCAGTACTTC.

Points on this clone: This likely stems from a read error, as it lies one base from a far larger clone. This chain links TRBV5-1 with TRBJ2-5; D unclear. CDR1 is SGHRS and CDR2 is YFSETQ in the germline V gene. The CDR3 length is 15 residues. The chain's CDR3 is CANSPDRSIVETQYF. The CDR3 DNA follows: TGCGCCAACAGCCCCGACCGTTCGATCGTAGAGACCCAGTACTTC.

The table lists this clone with a count of one. The J gene is TRBJ1-5, the V gene TRBV29-1; possible D gene TRBD1, 5 bases. Germline CDR1 SQVTM, CDR2 ANQGSEA. The ends were cut back, 4 bases at V and 6 bases at J, with 16 bases in the middle. This CDR3 is 14 amino acids long. The CDR3 region has the DNA TGCAGCGTTGCAATCGGGGGGTCCAGTCAGCCCCAGCATTTT. It translates to CSVAIGGSSQPQHF.

The gene calls are TRBV5-1 and TRBJ2-3, with 7 bases that match TRBD1. CDR1 and CDR2 (germline): SGHRS, YFSETQ. V shed 7 bases, J shed 2 bases, and the junction held 13 bases outside the gene matches. The CDR3 consists of 16 residues. The CDR3 sequence is CASCPQTGTVTDTQYF. CDR3 coding DNA: TGCGCCAGCTGCCCTCAAACCGGGACAGTCACAGATACGCAGTATTTT.

As to this clone: This likely reflects a read error, since a far larger clone is one base away. This CDR3 reads CVSSQDLGSGANVLTF. In DNA, the CDR3 is TGTGTCAGCAGCCAAGATCTAGGGAGCGGGGCCAACGTCCTGACTTTC. The V gene is TRBV4-2, the J gene TRBJ2-6, with D perhaps matching TRBD2 (5 bases). Germline V gene sequence: CDR1 LGHNA, CDR2 YNFKEQ. The CDR3 has 16 amino acids.

The chain employs TRBV5-4 and TRBJ1-2; 10 nucleotides agree with TRBD1. From germline, CDR1 is SGHNT and CDR2 YYREEE (reference sequence). The CDR3 is 17 amino acids. V gave up 4 bases and J gave up 0 bases; unmatched junction bases: 9. CDR3 bases: TGTGCCAGCAGCAGCGGGACAGGGGCCCCCTCTAACTATGGCTACACCTTC. Translating it yields CASSSGTGAPSNYGYTF. The whole variable domain, filled in from reference TRBV5-4 and TRBJ1-2, reads ETGVTQSPTHLIKTRGQQVTLRCSSQSGHNTVSWYQQALGQGPQFIFQYYREEENGRGNFPPRFSGLQFPNYSSELNVNALELDDSALYLCASSSGTGAPSNYGYTFGSGTRLTVV.

This clone appeared a single time. It is likely a read error: a sequence one base away is far more abundant. The rearrangement joins TRBV19 to TRBJ1-1; 8 bases line up with TRBD1. Germline assignment: CDR1 LNHDA and CDR2 SQIVND (reference sequence). The CDR3 spans 16 residues. The V and J ends lost 3 bases and 3 bases, in that order; junction bases with no gene match: 9. The chain's CDR3 is CASSMRTGWEDTEAFF. The CDR3 bases are TGTGCCAGTAGTATGAGGACAGGGTGGGAGGACACTGAAGCTTTCTTT. The variable domain in full, with the rest retrieved from reference TRBV19 and TRBJ1-1, is DGGITQSPKYLFRKEGQNVTLSCEQNLNHDAMYWYRQDPGQGLRLIYYSQIVNDFQKGDIAEGYSVSREKKESFPLTVTSAQKNPTAFYLCASSMRTGWEDTEAFFGQGTRLTVV.

The CDR3 DNA sequence: TGTGCCACCAGCAGATCACCTCGTACCGAGCAGTACTTC. Protein: CATSRSPRTEQYF. The chain couples TRBV15 to TRBJ2-7; D gene uncertain. V lost 2 bases to trimming and J lost 6 bases, with 11 bases between them. This CDR3 comprises 13 residues. Looked up from germline, CDR1 is LNHNV and CDR2 is YYDKDF (reference sequence).

This sequence joins TRBV28 and TRBJ2-2, with a weak D call TRBD2 (6 bases). This CDR3 is built from 14 residues. V dropped 7 bases and J dropped 2 bases, with 11 bases sitting between them. Germline V gene data show CDR1 as MDHEN and CDR2 as SYDVKM. The CDR3 region is CASIGGINTGELFF. CDR3 in DNA: TGTGCCAGCATCGGCGGGATCAACACCGGGGAGCTGTTTTTT. Drawing the rest from reference TRBV28 and TRBJ2-2, the complete variable domain is DVKVTQSSRYLVKRTGEKVFLECVQDMDHENMFWYRQDPGLGLRLIYFSYDVKMKEKGDIPEGYSVSREKKERFSLILESASTNQTSMYLCASIGGINTGELFFGEGSRLTVL.